The 13 T cell receptor beta chains presented below share a single source sample, sequenced in a study of cytomegalovirus exposure and HLA in healthy donors. A multiplex PCR was run with 60 Vbeta primers and 13 Jbeta primers. Libraries were prepared by immunoSEQ multiplex PCR; TCRdb keeps only in-frame clonotypes and omits some of them. This sample yields approximately 97,000 clones, of which around 82% are seen a single time; about 4.8% belongs to the top ten. Material for sequencing was PBMCs. The receptors derive from a man aged 35-49 years in good health and CMV-seropositive.

The chain joins TRBV4-2 to TRBJ2-3, with 8 positions matching TRBD2. This CDR3 spans 16 amino acids. Trimming took 0 bases from V and 4 from J; bases not matched to a gene: 6. Germline V gene lookup returns CDR1 LGHNA and CDR2 YNFKEQ. The DNA for the CDR3 is TGTGCCAGCAGCCAAGAAACGGGAGGGAAGGCAGATACGCAGTATTTT. Residues: CASSQETGGKADTQYF.

The J gene is TRBJ2-3, the V gene TRBV5-8; D may be TRBD2 (6 bases). V lost 0 bases, J lost 0 bases, and 8 bases lay in between. Germline CDR1 and CDR2: SGHTS and YDEGEE. This CDR3 is 15 amino acids long. This CDR3 reads CASSLDGGSTDTQYF. For the CDR3, the DNA is TGTGCCAGCAGCTTGGACGGGGGTAGCACAGATACGCAGTATTTT.

This chain uses TRBV10-3 with TRBJ1-4; possibly TRBD1 for D (5 bases). The CDR3 loop spans 17 amino acids. Germline lookup yields CDR1 ENHRY and CDR2 SYGVKD. The V and J ends lost 2 bases and 0 bases respectively, with 13 bases between them. The CDR3, as DNA: TGTGCCATCAGTGAGGGGGGGACGGCAGCAACTAATGAAAAACTGTTTTTT. Amino acids: CAISEGGTAATNEKLFF.

The chain joins TRBV2 to TRBJ1-1, with D uncertain. V lost 8 bases and J 2 bases, leaving 6 bases between the germline ends. The CDR3 runs to 11 residues. CDR1 SNHLY and CDR2 FYNNEI come from the germline V gene. The CDR3 reads CASERNTEAFF. Here the CDR3 DNA reads TGTGCCAGCGAGAGAAACACTGAAGCTTTCTTT.

Concerning this clone: Other nucleotide sequences from this sample produce the same CDR3. V gene TRBV7-3 combines with J gene TRBJ2-7; no reliable D call. The CDR3 length is 13 residues. With 0 bases removed from V and 6 bases from J, the gap between germline ends came to 9 bases. CDR1 is SGHTA, CDR2 FQGTGA, per germline. DNA for the CDR3: TGTGCCAGCAGCTTAACGCTCGTCAGCGAGCAGTACTTC. Encoded protein: CASSLTLVSEQYF.

The chain carries TRBV2 and TRBJ1-1; TRBD1 agrees at 8 bases. The germline V gene encodes CDR1 SNHLY and CDR2 FYNNEI. The CDR3 runs 13 residues. V was pared by 7 bases and J by 5 bases, with 6 bases of the junction left unmatched. The CDR3 DNA reads TGTGCCAGCATGACGGGACAGGTAACTGAAGCTTTCTTT. This gives the protein CASMTGQVTEAFF.

This chain links TRBV5-6 with TRBJ2-1; 9 bases are shared with TRBD1. Germline loops: CDR1 SGHDT, CDR2 YYEEEE. Trimming took 4 bases from V and 8 from J; bases not matched to a gene: 4. This CDR3 has 13 residues. The CDR3 DNA follows: TGTGCCAGCAGCCGGGACAGGGCGGATGAGCAGTTCTTC. Amino acid sequence: CASSRDRADEQFF.

The V and J genes are TRBV28 and TRBJ2-7; D possibly corresponds to TRBD2 (6 bases). In germline, CDR1 is MDHEN, CDR2 SYDVKM. Trimming removed 8 bases at V and 4 bases at J, with 27 bases between. This CDR3 region has 17 residues. The CDR3 loop is CASQRRASVILWYEQYF. The DNA of the CDR3 is TGTGCCAGCCAAAGGAGGGCTAGCGTCATACTATGGTACGAGCAGTACTTC.

This chain joins TRBV11-2 and TRBJ1-1; the D is unclear. The V end lost 8 bases, the J end lost 3 bases, and 16 bases lay between the germline ends. The CDR3 consists of 14 residues. Germline CDR1 reads SGHAT; CDR2 reads FQNNGV. The CDR3 region is CASADSLGDTEAFF. DNA of the CDR3: TGTGCCAGCGCCGATTCCCTCGGGGACACTGAAGCTTTCTTT.

The rearrangement joins TRBV19 to TRBJ2-7; 8 positions agree with TRBD2. This CDR3 is 13 amino acids long. V dropped 6 bases and J dropped 7; count of bases not matched to a gene: 8. Germline V CDR1 and CDR2: LNHDA, SQIVND (reference sequence). Here the CDR3 DNA reads TGTGCCAGTAGCCCGGGACTAGTGGTAGAGCAGTACTTC. Translation gives CASSPGLVVEQYF. Variable domain in full (rest from reference TRBV19 and TRBJ2-7): DGGITQSPKYLFRKEGQNVTLSCEQNLNHDAMYWYRQDPGQGLRLIYYSQIVNDFQKGDIAEGYSVSREKKESFPLTVTSAQKNPTAFYLCASSPGLVVEQYFGPGTRLTVT.

The rearrangement uses TRBV6-1 and TRBJ1-5; D gene unclear. The V gene lost 3 bases and the J gene lost 2 bases, with 11 bases spanning the gap. Germline V CDR1 and CDR2: MNHNS, SASEGT. The CDR3 length is 15 residues. Written as DNA, the CDR3 is TGTGCCAGCAGTGATGCGGGGATTGGCAATCAGCCCCAGCATTTT. This codes for CASSDAGIGNQPQHF.

The chain employs TRBV15 and TRBJ2-3, with 11 bases aligning to TRBD2. The CDR3 contains 17 residues. V lost 3 bases, J lost 0 bases, and 5 bases stayed unmatched. Germline CDR1 and CDR2: LNHNV and YYDKDF (reference sequence). In DNA form, the CDR3 reads TGTGCCACCAGCAGGGCCCTAGCGGGGGGTAGCACAGATACGCAGTATTTT. Protein sequence: CATSRALAGGSTDTQYF. Full variable domain (missing parts from reference TRBV15 and TRBJ2-3): DAMVIQNPRYQVTQFGKPVTLSCSQTLNHNVMYWYQQKSSQAPKLLFHYYDKDFNNEADTPDNFQSRRPNTSFCFLDIRSPGLGDTAMYLCATSRALAGGSTDTQYFGPGTRLTVL.

This clone was counted a single time. The chain joins TRBV30 to TRBJ1-2, with a tentative D call TRBD1 (5 bases). The V end was cut by 1 base, the J end by 3 bases, with 9 bases between. The CDR3 is made up of 13 amino acids. Germline loops: CDR1 GTSNPN, CDR2 SVGIG (reference sequence). For the CDR3, the DNA is TGTGCCTGGAGTGCACGGGGGGACTATGGCTACACCTTC. Protein product: CAWSARGDYGYTF. The whole variable domain, remainder taken from reference TRBV30 and TRBJ1-2, is SQTIHQWPATLVQPVGSPLSLECTVEGTSNPNLYWYRQAAGRGLQLLFYSVGIGQISSEVPQNLSASRPQDRQFILSSKKLLLSDSGFYLCAWSARGDYGYTFGSGTRLTVV.